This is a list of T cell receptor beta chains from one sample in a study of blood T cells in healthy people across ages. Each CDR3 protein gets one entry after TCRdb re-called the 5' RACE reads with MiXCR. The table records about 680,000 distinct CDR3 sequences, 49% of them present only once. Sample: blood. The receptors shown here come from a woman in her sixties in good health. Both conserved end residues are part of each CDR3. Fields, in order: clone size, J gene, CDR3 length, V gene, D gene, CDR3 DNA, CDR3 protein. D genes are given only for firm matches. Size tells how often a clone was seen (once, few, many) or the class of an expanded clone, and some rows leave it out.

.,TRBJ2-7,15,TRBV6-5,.,TGTGCCAGCAGTTACTCCCAGGGAAGCTCCTACGAGCAGTACTTC,CASSYSQGSSYEQYF
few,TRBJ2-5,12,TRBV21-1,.,TGTGCCAGCAGCGCACCTCAAGAGACCCAGTACTTC,CASSAPQETQYF
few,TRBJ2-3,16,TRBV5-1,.,TGCGCCAGCAGCTTGGAGGGGGGACTTAGTGCAGATACGCAGTATTTT,CASSLEGGLSADTQYF
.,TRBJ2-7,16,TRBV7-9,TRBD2,TGTGCCAGCAGCCGAGGGACTAGCGGGAGGACCTACGAGCAGTACTTC,CASSRGTSGRTYEQYF
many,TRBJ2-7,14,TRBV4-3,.,TGCGCCAGCAGCCTTGATTCCAGGGGTTACGAGCAGTACTTC,CASSLDSRGYEQYF
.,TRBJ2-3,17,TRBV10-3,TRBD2,TGTGCCACCAGTGAAGGGGGACTAGCGGACAAGAGGGATACGCAGTATTTT,CATSEGGLADKRDTQYF
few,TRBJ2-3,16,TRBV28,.,TGTGCCAGCGGAGAGTTGACAAAAGTTGTTGCAGATACGCAGTATTTT,CASGELTKVVADTQYF
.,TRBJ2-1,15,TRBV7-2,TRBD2,TGTGCCAGCAGCCAAGCGCTGGCTAGCGGCAATGAGCAGTTCTTC,CASSQALASGNEQFF
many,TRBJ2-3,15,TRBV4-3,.,TGCGCCAGCAGACAAGAGACTGCTACAACAGATACGCAGTATTTT,CASRQETATTDTQYF
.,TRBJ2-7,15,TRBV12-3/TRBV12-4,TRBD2,TGTGCCAGCAGTTCTTCTAGCGGAGCGACCTACGAGCAGTACTTC,CASSSSSGATYEQYF
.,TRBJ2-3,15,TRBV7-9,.,TGTGCCAGCAGCTTGGGGACTCACATCACAGATACGCAGTATTTT,CASSLGTHITDTQYF
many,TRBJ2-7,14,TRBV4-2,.,TGTGCCAGCAGCCAAGAGGGACTCTCCTACGAGCAGTACTTC,CASSQEGLSYEQYF
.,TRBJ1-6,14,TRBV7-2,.,TGTGCCAGCAGCATAAGGGACACTCGTTCACCCCTCCACTTT,CASSIRDTRSPLHF
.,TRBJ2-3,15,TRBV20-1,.,TGCAGTGCTAGAGATTGGGGCAGAGGGGCAGATACGCAGTATTTT,CSARDWGRGADTQYF
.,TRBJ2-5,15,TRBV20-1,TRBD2,TGCAGTGCTAGACCCCAAGCGGGAGGACAAGAGACCCAGTACTTC,CSARPQAGGQETQYF
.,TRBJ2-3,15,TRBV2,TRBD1,TGTGCCAGCAGAGACAGGGCGAAACTCACAGATACGCAGTATTTT,CASRDRAKLTDTQYF
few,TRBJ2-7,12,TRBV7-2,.,TGTGCCAGCAGCGCGCTGAAAGACGAGCAGTACTTC,CASSALKDEQYF
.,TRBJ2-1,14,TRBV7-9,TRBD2,TGTGCCAGCCAGACTAGAGCGGGACTCAATGAGCAGTTCTTC,CASQTRAGLNEQFF
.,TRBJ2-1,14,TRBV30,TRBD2,TGTGCCTGGAGTGAGGGGACTAGCGGAAATGAGCAGTTCTTC,CAWSEGTSGNEQFF
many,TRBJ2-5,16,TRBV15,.,TGTGCCACCAGCAGAGACGCGACAGGCTCGGTAGAGACCCAGTACTTC,CATSRDATGSVETQYF
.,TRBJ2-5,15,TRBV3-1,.,TGTGCCAGCAGCCAAGACGAGGTGACACAAGAGACCCAGTACTTC,CASSQDEVTQETQYF
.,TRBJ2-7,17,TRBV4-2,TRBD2,TGTGCCAGCAGCCAAGCTCGAGAAGCGGGGTTCTACAATGAGCAGTACTTC,CASSQAREAGFYNEQYF
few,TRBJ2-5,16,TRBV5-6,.,TGTGCCAGCAGCTTATCCGGAGCGGGTCAACGAGAGACCCAGTACTTC,CASSLSGAGQRETQYF
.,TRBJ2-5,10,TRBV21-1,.,TGTGCCAGCAGCAACGAGACCCAGTACTTC,CASSNETQYF
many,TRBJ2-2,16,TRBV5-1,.,TGCGCCAGCAGCTTGGAGGGCCATAAGGGCACCGGGGAGCTGTTTTTT,CASSLEGHKGTGELFF
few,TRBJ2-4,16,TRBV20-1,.,TGCAGTGCTAGAGATCTTAGGCTAGCCAGGGGAAACATTCAGTACTTC,CSARDLRLARGNIQYF
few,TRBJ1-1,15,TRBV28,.,TGTGCCAGCAGTTCCCCCGCCCAGGTTCGGGGTGAAGCTTTCTTT,CASSSPAQVRGEAFF
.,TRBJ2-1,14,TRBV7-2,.,TGTGCCAGCAGCGTAGATATAGGGCACAATGAGCAGTTCTTC,CASSVDIGHNEQFF
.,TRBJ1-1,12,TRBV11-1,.,TGTGCCAGCAGCTCGGACGACACTGAAGCTTTCTTT,CASSSDDTEAFF
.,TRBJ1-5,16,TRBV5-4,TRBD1,TGTGCCAGCAGCTTGGACGGACAGGCCGTAACCCAGCCCCAGCATTTT,CASSLDGQAVTQPQHF
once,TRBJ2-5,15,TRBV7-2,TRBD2,TGTGCCAGCAGCCGGGGACTAGCGGGAAAGAATGAGCAGTACTTC,CASSRGLAGKNEQYF
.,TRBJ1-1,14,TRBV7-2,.,TGTGCCAGCAGCTTATATGGGATGAACACTGAAGCTTTCTTT,CASSLYGMNTEAFF
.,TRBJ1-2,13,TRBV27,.,TGTGCCAGCAGTTTCGACTTGAGCTATGGCTACACCTTC,CASSFDLSYGYTF
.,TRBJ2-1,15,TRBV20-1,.,TGCAGTGCTCCCGGGAATTTGGGAGTCTACAATGAGCAGTTCTTC,CSAPGNLGVYNEQFF
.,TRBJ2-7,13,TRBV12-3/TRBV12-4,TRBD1,TGTGCCAGCACCAGACAGGGTCCCTACGAGCAGTACTTC,CASTRQGPYEQYF
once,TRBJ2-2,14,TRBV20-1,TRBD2,TGCAGTGCCTCTAGCGGGATCAACACCGGGGAGCTGTTTTTT,CSASSGINTGELFF
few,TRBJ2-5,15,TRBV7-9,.,TGTGCCAGCAGCTTAGTCCCGCGCCCTCGGGAGACCCAGTACTTC,CASSLVPRPRETQYF
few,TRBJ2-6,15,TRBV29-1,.,TGCAGCGCGACGGACAGAGACTCTGGGGCCAACGTCCTGACTTTC,CSATDRDSGANVLTF
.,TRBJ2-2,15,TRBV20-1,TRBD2,TGCAGTGCTAGGAAAGTCGGGAGGTACACCGGGGAGCTGTTTTTT,CSARKVGRYTGELFF
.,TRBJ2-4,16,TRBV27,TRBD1,TGTGCCAGCAGTCTCGACAGGGGGAGTGCCAAAAACATTCAGTACTTC,CASSLDRGSAKNIQYF
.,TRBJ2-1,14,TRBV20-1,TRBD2,TGCAGTGCTGGGACTAGCGGGGCCCAATGGGGGCAGTTCTTC,CSAGTSGAQWGQFF
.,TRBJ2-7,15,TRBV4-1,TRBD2,TGCGCCAGCGGGACTCTAGCGGGAGGACTCAATGAGCAGTACTTC,CASGTLAGGLNEQYF
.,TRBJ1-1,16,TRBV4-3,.,TGCGCCAGCAGCCAAGATCCTTCAGGGGTTGGGACTGAAGCTTTCTTT,CASSQDPSGVGTEAFF
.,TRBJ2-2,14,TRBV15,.,TGTGCCACCAGTATTTCCATGGGTACCGGGGAGCTGTTTTTT,CATSISMGTGELFF
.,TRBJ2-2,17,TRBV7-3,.,TGTGCCAGCAGAGCTTACGCGGGACGAGGGCTGACCGGGGAGCTGTTTTTT,CASRAYAGRGLTGELFF
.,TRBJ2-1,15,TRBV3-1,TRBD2,TGTGCCAGCAGCCAGGCGGGAGGGTCGCACAATGAGCAGTTCTTC,CASSQAGGSHNEQFF
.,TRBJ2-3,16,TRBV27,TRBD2,TGTGCCAACAGTTGGGTTTACAGCGGGAGTGGAGATACGCAGTATTTT,CANSWVYSGSGDTQYF
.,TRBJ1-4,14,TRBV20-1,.,TGCAGTGCTAGAGTTCGGGGGCTCGGGGAAAAACTGTTTTTT,CSARVRGLGEKLFF
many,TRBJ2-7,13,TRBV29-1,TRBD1,TGCAGCGTTGGACAGGGGAACTCCTACGAGCAGTACTTC,CSVGQGNSYEQYF
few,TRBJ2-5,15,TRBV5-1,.,TGCGCCAGCAGCTACATGACAGGGACTCAAGAGACCCAGTACTTC,CASSYMTGTQETQYF
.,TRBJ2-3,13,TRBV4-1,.,TGCGCCAGCAGCCAAGATACCACAGATACGCAGTATTTT,CASSQDTTDTQYF
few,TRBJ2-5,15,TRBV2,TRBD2,TGTGCCGGGGGAGGGGTGCAGTCGTACCAAGAGACCCAGTACTTC,CAGGGVQSYQETQYF
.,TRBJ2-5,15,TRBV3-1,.,TGTGCCGGCAGCCAAGCGTTAATGCGGCAAGAGACCCAGTACTTC,CAGSQALMRQETQYF
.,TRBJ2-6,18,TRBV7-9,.,TGTGCCAGCAGCTTCGTTTACAGTTATAACTCTGGGGCCAACGTCCTGACTTTC,CASSFVYSYNSGANVLTF
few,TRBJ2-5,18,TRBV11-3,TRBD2,TGTGCCAGCAGCTTAGAAGGGTCCGCGGGAGGGACGAGCAATGAGCAGTACTTC,CASSLEGSAGGTSNEQYF
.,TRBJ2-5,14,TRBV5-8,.,TGTGCCAGCAGCCGATCGGGAGCTGGCGAGACCCAGTACTTC,CASSRSGAGETQYF
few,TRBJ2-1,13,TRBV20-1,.,TGCAGTGCTAGCCGGACTGGTGGCAATGAGCAGTTCTTC,CSASRTGGNEQFF
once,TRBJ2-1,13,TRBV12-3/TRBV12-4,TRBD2,TGTGCCAGCTCAGGACTAGCGGTCAATGAGCAGTTCTTC,CASSGLAVNEQFF
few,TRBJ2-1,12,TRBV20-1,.,TGCAGTGCTAGAGATCAGACTCCTCTGCAGTTCTTC,CSARDQTPLQFF
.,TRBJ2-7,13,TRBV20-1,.,TGCAGTGCTCTGTCCCCAGGGTACAATGAGCAGTACTTC,CSALSPGYNEQYF